These 22 T cell receptor beta chains originate from one sample sequenced in a study of CD8 T cells in Susac syndrome. After extraction with the RNeasy kit, about 0.5 to 1 ug of the RNA was reverse transcribed using random hexamers. TCRdb re-called the immunoSEQ multiplex PCR reads through MiXCR, storing one row per CDR3 protein. Of around 200,000 distinct CDR3 sequences in the sample, 85% to 95% were seen once. The sample was CD4+ T cells from PBMCs. The receptor set was obtained from a human donor in good health.

The rearrangement uses TRBV20-1 and TRBJ2-1; maybe TRBD2 (6 bases). CDR1 is DFQATT, CDR2 SNEGSKA, per germline (reference sequence). The CDR3 has 11 amino acids. The CDR3 protein is CRVLSGTRQFF. The CDR3 DNA reads as TGCAGGGTACTCTCCGGGACTCGGCAGTTCTTC.

The chain carries TRBV29-1 and TRBJ1-2; D unresolved. The germline CDR1 and CDR2 sequences are SQVTM and ANQGSEA. The V gene lost 4 bases and the J gene lost 8 bases, with 23 bases spanning the gap. CDR3 size: 15 residues. The DNA of the CDR3 is TGCAGCGTTGGGCCCCTGGGGAGGGTTGGTGACGGCTACACCTTC. This sequence encodes CSVGPLGRVGDGYTF.

The chain joins TRBV3-1 to TRBJ2-6; D is perhaps TRBD1 (7 bases). This CDR3 region has 17 residues. CDR1 and CDR2 (germline): LGHDT, YNNKEL (reference sequence). The V and J ends lost 4 bases and 0 bases respectively, with 13 bases between them. CDR3 amino acids: CASSRQGAGSGANVLTF. The CDR3 DNA reads as TGTGCCAGCAGCCGACAGGGAGCGGGCTCTGGGGCCAACGTCCTGACTTTC.

This chain connects TRBV3-1 to TRBJ1-2, with no clear D. Trimming removed 4 bases at V and 4 bases at J, with 13 bases between. The CDR3 is made up of 14 amino acids. Germline CDR1 LGHDT, CDR2 YNNKEL (reference sequence). The CDR3 DNA is TGTGCCAGCAGCCTCCACGGGCAGACCTATGGCTACACCTTC. This translates into CASSLHGQTYGYTF.

The V call is TRBV4-3, the J call TRBJ1-5, with D unresolved. Germline CDR1 is LGHNA and CDR2 is YSLEER. The CDR3 is 13 amino acids. V dropped 0 bases and J dropped 3 bases, with 3 bases sitting between them. The CDR3 DNA is TGCGCCAGCAGCCAAGAATCCAATCAGCCCCAGCATTTT. This encodes CASSQESNQPQHF.

The chain carries TRBV5-1 and TRBJ1-3, with a tentative D call TRBD1 (5 bases). Per germline, CDR1 SGHRS and CDR2 YFSETQ. V was pared by 5 bases and J by 1 base, with 7 bases between. This CDR3 region has 13 residues. For the CDR3, the DNA is TGCGCCAGCAGAGGGACTTCTGGAAACACCATATATTTT. Protein product: CASRGTSGNTIYF.

This clonotype has only one observation. The rearrangement links TRBV5-6 to TRBJ2-2; D is possibly TRBD2 (6 bases). Germline V gene lookup returns CDR1 SGHDT and CDR2 YYEEEE. This CDR3 has 14 residues. With 4 bases removed from V and 6 bases from J, the gap between germline ends came to 13 bases. The CDR3 coding sequence is TGTGCCAGCAGCGCCGACTGGGGGGCCGGGGAGCTGTTTTTT. Translation gives CASSADWGAGELFF.

J is TRBJ1-2 and V is TRBV14; no reliable D call. Germline V gene data show CDR1 as SGHDN and CDR2 as FVKESK. The CDR3 has 13 amino acids. The V end was cut by 0 bases, the J end by 8 bases, with 10 bases between. CDR3 sequence: CASSQDPPGGYTF. The CDR3 bases are TGTGCCAGCAGCCAAGACCCTCCCGGGGGCTACACCTTC.

V usage is TRBV13 and J usage is TRBJ2-1; D perhaps matches TRBD2 (5 bases). Between the trimmed V and J ends, which lost 8 bases and 8 bases, there was a span of 7 bases. Germline CDR1 PRHDT, CDR2 FYEKMQ (reference sequence). This CDR3 contains 10 residues. The CDR3 coding sequence is TGTGCCAGCGGGCGGGATGAGCAGTTCTTC. It specifies CASGRDEQFF. Looking up the rest from reference TRBV13 and TRBJ2-1 gives the full variable domain: AAGVIQSPRHLIKEKRETATLKCYPIPRHDTVYWYQQGPGQDPQFLISFYEKMQSDKGSIPDRFSAQQFSDYHSELNMSSLELGDSALYFCASGRDEQFFGPGTRLTVL.

This clonotype has just one count. The CDR3 nucleotides are TGCAGTGCTCCGCCGTCCCTTGGGGATAACTATGGCTACACCTTC. Residues: CSAPPSLGDNYGYTF. V gene TRBV20-1 combines with J gene TRBJ1-2; D gene ambiguous. Germline CDR1 and CDR2: DFQATT and SNEGSKA (reference sequence). V lost 5 bases and J 1 base, leaving 17 bases between the germline ends. This CDR3 has 15 amino acids.

The chain employs TRBV11-2 and TRBJ2-7; 9 positions agree with TRBD1. Germline lookup yields CDR1 SGHAT and CDR2 FQNNGV. CDR3 length: 15 residues. Trimming took 5 bases from V and 2 from J; bases not matched to a gene: 7. The CDR3 DNA reads TGTGCCAGCAGCCTGGACAGGGACAGGGCCTACGAGCAGTACGTC. Its translation: CASSLDRDRAYEQYV.

CDR3 bases: TGTGCCAGCAGTGAATATATGGGAAAAGAGACCCAGTACTTC. Its translation is CASSEYMGKETQYF. This sequence joins TRBV25-1 and TRBJ2-5; unclear D gene. The CDR3 is 14 amino acids. CDR1 MGHDK and CDR2 SYGVNS come from the germline V gene. Between the trimmed V and J ends, which lost 0 bases and 3 bases, there was a span of 8 bases.

The chain has TRBV7-9 and TRBJ1-1, with D perhaps matching TRBD1 (6 bases). This CDR3 contains 15 residues. V shed 5 bases and J shed 4 bases, with 17 bases lying between them. Looked up from germline, CDR1 is SEHNR and CDR2 is FQNEAQ (reference sequence). The CDR3 region is CASSPAGEGPTEAFF. In DNA form, the CDR3 reads TGTGCCAGCAGCCCCGCAGGGGAGGGCCCCACTGAAGCTTTCTTT.

The gene calls are TRBV5-1 and TRBJ1-1, with TRBD1 as a possible D gene (5 bases). Germline V lookup: CDR1 SGHRS, CDR2 YFSETQ. V lost 0 bases to trimming and J lost 11 bases, with 14 bases between them. This CDR3 spans 13 amino acids. CDR3 nucleotide sequence: TGCGCCAGCAGCTTGGAGGTCACTGGGGCGGCTTTCTTT. Protein: CASSLEVTGAAFF.

The chain combines TRBV20-1 with TRBJ1-5; TRBD1 matches 7 bases. Germline V gene lookup returns CDR1 DFQATT and CDR2 SNEGSKA (reference sequence). This CDR3 spans 13 amino acids. V lost 6 bases to trimming and J lost 6 bases; unmatched junction nucleotides: 8. The CDR3 sequence: CSATTGVGQPQHF. CDR3 bases: TGCAGTGCCACTACAGGGGTGGGTCAGCCCCAGCATTTT.

The CDR3 nucleotides read TGTGCCAGCAGCCAAGATTGGGCTAGCCAAGAGACCCAGTACTTC. Its protein product is CASSQDWASQETQYF. The V gene is TRBV3-1, the J gene TRBJ2-5; D gene unclear. Looked up from germline, CDR1 is LGHDT and CDR2 is YNNKEL (reference sequence). The V end was cut by 0 bases, the J end by 1 base, with 9 bases between. CDR3 size: 15 residues.

The chain links TRBV24-1 to TRBJ2-3, with D hard to call. Germline V gene lookup returns CDR1 KGHDR and CDR2 SFDVKD. V was clipped by 5 bases and J by 0 bases, with 8 bases between them. The CDR3 totals 14 residues. This CDR3 is CATSGEASTDTQYF. In DNA, the CDR3 is TGTGCCACCAGTGGGGAAGCTAGCACAGATACGCAGTATTTT.

The chain links TRBV29-1 to TRBJ2-3; D is ambiguous. This CDR3 has 11 amino acids. Germline V lookup: CDR1 SQVTM, CDR2 ANQGSEA. The V and J ends lost 4 bases and 4 bases respectively, with 6 bases between them. CDR3 sequence reads: CSVASADTQYF. The CDR3 DNA reads TGCAGCGTTGCCAGCGCAGATACGCAGTATTTT.

The rearrangement links TRBV6-2 or TRBV6-3 to TRBJ2-2; possibly TRBD2 for D (6 bases). V lost 2 bases and J lost 7, with 11 bases in between. This CDR3 contains 14 residues. Germline loops: CDR1 MNHEY, CDR2 SVGEGT. The CDR3 bases are TGTGCCAGCAGTTACGGGGACTCCGGCGGGGAGCTGTTTTTT. It encodes CASSYGDSGGELFF.

The chain uses TRBV29-1 and TRBJ2-5; D gene unclear. This CDR3 has 12 amino acids. In germline, CDR1 is SQVTM, CDR2 ANQGSEA. V lost 7 bases and J lost 5, with 14 bases in between. Written as DNA, the CDR3 is TGCAGCGCTGGACCGGCGCCGGAGACCCAGTACTTC. Translation: CSAGPAPETQYF.

This chain links TRBV30 with TRBJ1-5; maybe TRBD1 (5 bases). From germline, CDR1 is GTSNPN and CDR2 SVGIG (reference sequence). The V end was cut by 7 bases, the J end by 6 bases, with 13 bases between. This CDR3 spans 12 amino acids. The CDR3 loop is CASGLSGQPQHF. CDR3 sequence (DNA): TGTGCCTCAGGGTTATCAGGTCAGCCCCAGCATTTT.

This chain connects TRBV18 to TRBJ2-1; D is unresolved. Deletions cut 0 bases from V and 3 bases from J, with 6 bases between. The germline V gene encodes CDR1 KGHSH and CDR2 LQKENI. The CDR3 loop spans 14 amino acids. Here the CDR3 DNA reads TGTGCCAGCTCACCACCCTTGGACTACAATGAGCAGTTCTTC. Encoded protein: CASSPPLDYNEQFF.